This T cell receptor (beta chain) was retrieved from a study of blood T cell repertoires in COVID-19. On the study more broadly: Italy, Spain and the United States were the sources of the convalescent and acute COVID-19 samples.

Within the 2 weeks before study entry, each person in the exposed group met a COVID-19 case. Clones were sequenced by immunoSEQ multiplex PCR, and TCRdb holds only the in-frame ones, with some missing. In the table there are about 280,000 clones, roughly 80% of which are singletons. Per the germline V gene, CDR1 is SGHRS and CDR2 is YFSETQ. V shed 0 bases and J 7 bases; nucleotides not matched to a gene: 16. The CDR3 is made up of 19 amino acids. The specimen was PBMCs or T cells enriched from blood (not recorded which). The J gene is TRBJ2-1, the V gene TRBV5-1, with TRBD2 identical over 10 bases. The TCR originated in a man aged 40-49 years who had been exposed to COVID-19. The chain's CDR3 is CASSLDVRLAGALGNEQFF. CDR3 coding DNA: TGCGCCAGCAGCTTGGACGTTAGGCTAGCGGGGGCCCTGGGAAATGAGCAGTTCTTC.